This T cell receptor beta chain was identified during a study of cytomegalovirus exposure and HLA in healthy donors. Study observations and caveats: A later look showed TCR association rates differing by HLA locus, highest for DRB1 and lowest for HLA-C. Later analysis identified a missense DCLRE1C variant that was linked to TCR beta V- and J-gene trimming.

Points on this clone: Its antigen is not identified.

The PCR ran on 60 Vbeta and 13 Jbeta primers. Sequencing used immunoSEQ multiplex PCR; TCRdb keeps in-frame clones, though not all of them. The top ten clones hold 1.3% of a sample with roughly 100,000 clones, 70% to 80% of them seen once. V trimming: 2 bases; J trimming: 5 bases; junction bases outside the gene matches: 7. The CDR3 covers 16 residues. Germline V gives CDR1 SGHRS, CDR2 YFSETQ. Donors likely had unrecorded immune exposures despite being nominally healthy when sampled. This receptor was taken from a middle-aged man in good health and CMV-seronegative. Sequences were obtained from PBMCs. J is TRBJ2-5 and V is TRBV5-1, with 12 positions matching TRBD2. The CDR3 region has the DNA TGCGCCAGCAGCTTCACGGGACTAGCGGGCGGGGAGACCCAGTACTTC. Translating gives CASSFTGLAGGETQYF.